The entry below gives a single TCR beta chain sequence along with its context. Antigen: not known. The data are from a study of T cell responses to AZD1222 COVID-19 vaccine. Study-level points and caveats: Reportedly, close to half of spike-specific TCRs are directed against unmutated variant regions. Repertoires were collected only later (after the peak T cell response had occurred).

Clones were sequenced by immunoSEQ multiplex PCR, and TCRdb holds only the in-frame ones, with some missing. The sample has about 160,000 clones, 92% seen once. The CDR3 sequence is 15 residues long. Germline V gene data show CDR1 as SGHRS and CDR2 as YFSETQ. The V gene lost 3 bases and the J gene lost 5 bases, with 17 bases spanning the gap. The source is an adult who received the AZD1222 COVID-19 vaccine. The chain couples TRBV5-1 to TRBJ1-2; D unresolved. This material consisted of peripheral blood, taken 28 days after the second AZD1222 dose. This CDR3 is CASSSDGRQSYGYTF. The CDR3 coding sequence is TGCGCCAGCAGCTCCGACGGGAGGCAATCTTATGGCTACACCTTC.